This TCR beta chain was captured in a study of neurological immune-mediated disorders. Study in general: Relapsing-remitting forms accounted for most of the roughly 35 multiple sclerosis patients and secondary progressive forms for 3.

Source material was 2 million unsorted PBMCs, stored at -80 °C in RNAlater. Per the germline V gene, CDR1 is SGDLS and CDR2 is YYNGEE. The CDR3 has 15 residues. The germline V and J ends were trimmed by 7 bases and 5 bases, with 19 bases remaining between them. In every sequencing run, more than 200 million TCR-beta sequences were generated from 15-18 subjects. One entry per CDR3 protein results from TCRdb running MiXCR on the 5' RACE reads. The sample yields approximately 41,000 distinct CDR3 sequences, around 2.5% seen once. This clonotype was counted many times. Sequenced sample: PBMCs. This receptor was identified in a young man with multiple sclerosis. This chain links TRBV9 with TRBJ1-5, with a tentative D call TRBD1 (5 bases). In nucleotides, the CDR3 is TGTGCCAGCCCCAGGGATGGGGCAGGCGATCAGCCCCAGCATTTT. It yields the protein CASPRDGAGDQPQHF.